This T cell receptor (beta chain) was sequenced for a study of T cell changes during pregnancy in multiple sclerosis. Sequenced by immunoSEQ multiplex PCR; TCRdb stores in-frame clones only, minus some. The sample has under 100,000 clones, 90% to 95% seen once. The CDR3 contains 19 residues. V shed 3 bases, J shed 0 bases, and the junction held 13 bases outside the gene matches. Looked up from germline, CDR1 is LNHDA and CDR2 is SQIVND (reference sequence). V gene TRBV19 combines with J gene TRBJ2-4; 8 bases map to TRBD2. The sequence derives from a female donor with multiple sclerosis, enrolled in a pregnancy study. Source: peripheral blood, taken in the second trimester of pregnancy. In DNA, the CDR3 is TGTGCCAGTAGTATGTCTGCGGGAGGTTCAGACCTAGCCAAAAACATTCAGTACTTC. Protein sequence: CASSMSAGGSDLAKNIQYF.